This T cell receptor (beta chain) was identified in a study of blood T cell repertoires in COVID-19. About the research overall: Material from acute and convalescent COVID-19 was sourced from the United States, Italy and Spain. Sources were T cells, B-cell-depleted T cells, or PBMCs; the material itself was cDNA or gDNA.

The germline V gene has CDR1 LGHDT and CDR2 YNNKEL (reference sequence). Trimming stripped 1 base from V and 8 bases from J, with 6 bases between. This CDR3 contains 12 residues. How the authors handled the data: Amplification from reference gene primers served as the basis for estimated nucleated cell counts. Profiled with immunoSEQ multiplex PCR; TCRdb holds only in-frame clones, not every one. That table is the source of V, J and clone size, and D and trimming were worked out from the DNA. The sample has more than 100,000 clones; around 87% are singletons. This TCR derives from a man aged 50 to 60 with active COVID-19. The sample comprised peripheral blood. This sequence joins TRBV3-1 (or the pseudogene TRBV3-2) and TRBJ2-1; no clear D. In DNA form, the CDR3 reads TGTGCCAGCAGCCAAGCCCGTGATGAGCAGTTCTTC. Its protein product is CASSQARDEQFF.